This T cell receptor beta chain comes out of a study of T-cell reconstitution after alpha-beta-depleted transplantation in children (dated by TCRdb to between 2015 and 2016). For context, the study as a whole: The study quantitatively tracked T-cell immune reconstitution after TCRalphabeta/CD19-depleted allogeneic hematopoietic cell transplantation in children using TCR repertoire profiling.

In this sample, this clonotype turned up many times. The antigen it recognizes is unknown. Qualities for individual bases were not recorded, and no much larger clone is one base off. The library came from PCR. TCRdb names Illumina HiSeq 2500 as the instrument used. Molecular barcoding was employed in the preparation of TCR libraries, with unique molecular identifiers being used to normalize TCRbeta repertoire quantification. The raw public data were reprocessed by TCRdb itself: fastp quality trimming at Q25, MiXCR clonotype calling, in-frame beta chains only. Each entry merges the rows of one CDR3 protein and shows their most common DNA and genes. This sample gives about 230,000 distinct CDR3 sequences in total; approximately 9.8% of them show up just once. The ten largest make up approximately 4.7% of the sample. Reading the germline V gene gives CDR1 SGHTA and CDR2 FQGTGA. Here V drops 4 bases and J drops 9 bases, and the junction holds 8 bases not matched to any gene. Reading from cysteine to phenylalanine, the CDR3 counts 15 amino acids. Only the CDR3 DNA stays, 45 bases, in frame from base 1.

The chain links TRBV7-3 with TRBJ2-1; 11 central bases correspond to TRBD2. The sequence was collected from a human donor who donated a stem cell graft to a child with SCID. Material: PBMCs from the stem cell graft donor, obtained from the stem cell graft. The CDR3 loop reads CASSSLTSGGGEQFF. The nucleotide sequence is TGTGCCAGCAGCTCGCTAACTAGCGGGGGTGGTGAGCAGTTCTTC. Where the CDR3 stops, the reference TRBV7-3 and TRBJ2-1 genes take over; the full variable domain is GAGVSQTPSNKVTEKGKYVELRCDPISGHTALYWYRQSLGQGPEFLIYFQGTGAADDSGLPNDRFFAVRPEGSVSTLKIQRTERGDSAVYLCASSSLTSGGGEQFFGPGTRLTVL.